Listed below are T cell receptor beta chains from one sample, sequenced in a study of T cell responses to AZD1222 COVID-19 vaccine. Using immunoSEQ multiplex PCR, the repertoire was profiled, and TCRdb retains in-frame clones only, with some absent. This table holds around 50,000 clones, over 75% found once. Sequenced material: peripheral blood, taken 28 days after the second AZD1222 dose. Receptors originate from an adult who received the AZD1222 COVID-19 vaccine. Each CDR3 is given with its conserved first and last residue. A D gene is named only where the DNA matches it firmly. Clone size is shown for a subset of rows, as once, few, many or a class of expanded clone.

size	V	D	J	DNA	CDR3
once	TRBV27	NA	TRBJ1-6	TGTGCCAGCAGTTTGGCCAGGAGGGGCTGGAATTCACCCCTCCACTTT	CASSLARRGWNSPLHF
NA	TRBV5-1	TRBD1	TRBJ1-2	TGCGCCAGCAGCTTCTCGGGACAGATAAACTATGGCTACACCTTC	CASSFSGQINYGYTF
NA	TRBV5-1	NA	TRBJ2-3	TGCGCCAGCAGCTCCCTGGGAGGGGGCGCGGGAGATACGCAGTATTTT	CASSSLGGGAGDTQYF
NA	TRBV5-1	TRBD1	TRBJ1-2	TGCGCCAGCAGGCAGGGACAGGGGATCTATGGCTACACCTTC	CASRQGQGIYGYTF
NA	TRBV6-6	NA	TRBJ1-1	TGTGCCAGCAGTTACTCCCCTAGCTCGAACACTGAAGCTTTCTTT	CASSYSPSSNTEAFF
NA	TRBV19	NA	TRBJ2-4	TGTGCCAGTAGTATGAGTGGGATCGACAAAAACATTCAGTACTTC	CASSMSGIDKNIQYF
NA	TRBV4-1	NA	TRBJ1-3	TGCGCCAGCACCCCCCTGTGGGGCACTGGAAACACCATATATTTT	CASTPLWGTGNTIYF
NA	TRBV2	NA	TRBJ1-5	TGTGCCAGCAGTGTTTACAAGCAGCCCCAGCATTTT	CASSVYKQPQHF
NA	TRBV28	NA	TRBJ2-7	TGTGCCAGCAGTCAGGGGGGCCCGGCGGAACGGCGACCGGGGAGTTCTTCCTACGAGCAGTACTTC	CASSQGGPAERRPGSSSYEQYF
NA	TRBV7-2	NA	TRBJ2-3	TGTGCCAGCAGCTTAAAAGGCGGGGCAAGCACAGATACGCAGTATTTT	CASSLKGGASTDTQYF
NA	TRBV5-1	TRBD2	TRBJ2-3	TGCGCCAGCAGCTTGACTAGCGGCATCACAGATACGCAGTATTTT	CASSLTSGITDTQYF
NA	TRBV19	TRBD1	TRBJ2-6	TGTGCCAGTACCTTGGACAGGTTCTCCTCTGGGGCCAACGTCCTGACTTTC	CASTLDRFSSGANVLTF
NA	TRBV15	TRBD1	TRBJ1-1	TGTGCCACCAGCAGACAGGGGGAAACTGAAGCTTTCTTT	CATSRQGETEAFF
NA	TRBV7-7	TRBD2	TRBJ2-7	TGTGCCAGCAGCCGGGCGGGAGCACCGTACGAGCAGTACTTC	CASSRAGAPYEQYF
NA	TRBV6-2/TRBV6-3	TRBD2	TRBJ2-1	TGTGCCAGCAGCCTACCCCGGGAGGGGACGGATGAGCAGTTCTTC	CASSLPREGTDEQFF
NA	TRBV28	NA	TRBJ2-7	TGTGCCAGCAGTTCCTCCCCCGCGAGCCGAGTCGAGCAGTACTTC	CASSSSPASRVEQYF
few	TRBV4-3	NA	TRBJ1-6	TGCGCCAGCAGCCAAGAGACGGGAAGCTCCTATAATTCACCCCTCCACTTT	CASSQETGSSYNSPLHF
NA	TRBV4-2	TRBD2	TRBJ2-4	TGTGCCAGCAGCTTGGGACTAGCGGAACAAAACATTCAGTACTTC	CASSLGLAEQNIQYF
NA	TRBV13	NA	TRBJ1-4	TGTGCCAGCAGCCAGGCTGGGGGACGAGAAAAACTGTTTTTT	CASSQAGGREKLFF
NA	TRBV5-4	NA	TRBJ1-3	TGTGCCAGCAGGGCGATGTTTGGAAACACCATATATTTT	CASRAMFGNTIYF
NA	TRBV7-2	NA	TRBJ2-5	TGTGCCAGCAGCGGACGACAGGCCCCCCAAGAGACCCAGTACTTC	CASSGRQAPQETQYF
NA	TRBV28	NA	TRBJ1-5	TGTGCCAGCAGGGATGGGAATCAGCCCCAGCATTTT	CASRDGNQPQHF
NA	TRBV11-2	NA	TRBJ1-2	TGTGCCAGCAGCTTAGGTGGGCGGGAGATCTATGGCTACACCTTC	CASSLGGREIYGYTF
once	TRBV28	NA	TRBJ2-1	TGTGCCAGCAGCTTGGACGACAACAATGAGCAGTTCTTC	CASSLDDNNEQFF
NA	TRBV5-1	NA	TRBJ2-1	TGCGCCAGCAGCTTGCAGGGTATGAATGAGCAGTTCTTC	CASSLQGMNEQFF
NA	TRBV27	NA	TRBJ2-1	TGTGCCAGCAGTCGGTTCGCTGGTGAGCAGTTCTTC	CASSRFAGEQFF
once	TRBV18	NA	TRBJ2-7	TGTGCCAGCTCACCAAGTGCCTACGAGCAGTACTTC	CASSPSAYEQYF
NA	TRBV19	NA	TRBJ1-2	TGTGCCAGTAGTATAGTAAGGGGTTCTGGCTACACCTTC	CASSIVRGSGYTF
NA	TRBV6-6	TRBD2	TRBJ2-3	TGTGCCAGCAGTCCACGGACTAGCGGGGGGTCAGATACGCAGTATTTT	CASSPRTSGGSDTQYF
NA	TRBV5-1	TRBD1	TRBJ1-5	TGCGCCAGCAGCCCACGGACAGGAGATCATCAGCCCCAGCATTTT	CASSPRTGDHQPQHF
NA	TRBV7-3	NA	TRBJ2-5	TGTGCCAGCAGCCAGGGAGGACAAGAGACCCAGTACTTC	CASSQGGQETQYF
NA	TRBV10-3	TRBD2	TRBJ2-3	TGTGCCATCAGTTTAGAAGCGGGAGGGTCAGATACGCAGTATTTT	CAISLEAGGSDTQYF
once	TRBV2	NA	TRBJ1-2	TGTGCCAGCAGTGAAAGGGGGGCAGGCTACACCTTC	CASSERGAGYTF
NA	TRBV7-2	NA	TRBJ1-4	TGTGCCAGCAGCTCCAGGGGCTATAATGAAAAACTGTTTTTT	CASSSRGYNEKLFF
once	TRBV19	NA	TRBJ2-6	TGTGCCAGTAGTGTCCCAATCTCTGGGGCCAACGTCCTGACTTTC	CASSVPISGANVLTF
NA	TRBV6-5	TRBD2	TRBJ2-7	TGTGCCAGCAGTCTCTTCCCAGCGGGAGTCTCGGAGCAGTACTTC	CASSLFPAGVSEQYF
NA	TRBV6-6	NA	TRBJ2-1	TGTGCCAGCAGTTACGTACAGGATGAGCAGTTCTTC	CASSYVQDEQFF
NA	TRBV6-1	NA	TRBJ2-7	TGTGCCAGCAGTGAAGCCGTAACCTACGAGCAGTACTTC	CASSEAVTYEQYF
NA	TRBV11-2	NA	TRBJ2-2	TGTGCCAGCAGCTTAGCGGGCGGGGAGCTGTTTTTT	CASSLAGGELFF
NA	TRBV3-1/TRBV3-2	NA	TRBJ1-2	TGTGCCAGCAGCCAAGGGCCCGGGACCCCGAGTCAGGGCTACACCTTC	CASSQGPGTPSQGYTF
NA	TRBV7-2	NA	TRBJ2-1	TGTGCCAGCAGCGGGGCTGTGGGGATCGGCTCCTACAATGAGCAGTTCTTC	CASSGAVGIGSYNEQFF
NA	TRBV27	NA	TRBJ2-1	TGTGCCAGCAGTTTTTTTGTGGGAAGGAACAATGAGCAGTTCTTC	CASSFFVGRNNEQFF
NA	TRBV27	NA	TRBJ1-5	TGTGCCAGCAGTCGAGCGGGGACGGCTAGCAATCAGCCCCAGCATTTT	CASSRAGTASNQPQHF
NA	TRBV6-5	NA	TRBJ1-2	TGTGCCAGCAGTTCTTACAACCGGGGAGGCTACACCTTC	CASSSYNRGGYTF
NA	TRBV5-1	NA	TRBJ2-4	TGCGCCAGCAGCTTGGTTGCAGGGGTAGCCAAAAACATTCAGTACTTC	CASSLVAGVAKNIQYF
NA	TRBV2	TRBD2	TRBJ2-7	TGTGCCAGCAGTGTACTAGCGGGTGTGGACGAGCAGTACTTC	CASSVLAGVDEQYF
NA	TRBV28	NA	TRBJ1-5	TGTGCCAGCGGGGGAGGAGAACAGCCCCAGCATTTT	CASGGGEQPQHF